A single sample gave rise to the 21 T cell receptor beta chains below, sequenced in a study of blood T cell repertoires in COVID-19. Measured with immunoSEQ multiplex PCR; TCRdb has only the in-frame clones, and not every one. Among approximately 140,000 clones listed, 75% to 90% were seen once. Material for sequencing was peripheral blood. These receptors were obtained from a woman aged 55-69 years with COVID-19, enrolled during active disease.

The chain is built from TRBV4-1 and TRBJ2-6; D gene ambiguous. Germline loops: CDR1 MGHRA, CDR2 YSYEKL. The CDR3 is made up of 17 amino acids. Trimming took 0 bases from V and 0 from J, leaving 9 bases between them. The CDR3 sequence is CASSQDSRISGANVLTF. The CDR3 DNA is TGCGCCAGCAGCCAAGATAGCCGGATCTCTGGGGCCAACGTCCTGACTTTC.

This chain uses TRBV10-3 with TRBJ2-3; 9 positions match TRBD2. Trimming cost V 6 bases and J 4 bases; bases outside gene matches: 14. The CDR3 runs to 17 residues. The V gene's germline CDR1 is ENHRY and CDR2 SYGVKD. The CDR3 region is CAIRADGSGGFSDTQYF. CDR3 in DNA: TGTGCCATCAGAGCAGATGGTAGCGGGGGTTTTTCAGATACGCAGTATTTT.

The J gene is TRBJ1-1, the V gene TRBV11-2; 7 nucleotides agree with TRBD1. The CDR3 runs to 15 residues. V lost 0 bases, J lost 6 bases, and 7 bases stayed unmatched. The germline gives CDR1 SGHAT, CDR2 FQNNGV. In DNA, the CDR3 is TGTGCCAGCAGCTTAGAGGTGCAGGGGGTCCCTGAAGCTTTCTTT. Its protein is CASSLEVQGVPEAFF.

The rearrangement uses TRBV7-8 and TRBJ1-1; the match to TRBD1 covers 7 bases. This CDR3 is 14 amino acids long. The V segment lost 2 bases and the J segment 1 base; nucleotides outside the gene matches: 1. Germline loops: CDR1 SGHVS, CDR2 FQNEAQ. CDR3 in amino acids: CASSLWDRNTEAFF. The CDR3 DNA is TGTGCCAGCAGCTTATGGGACAGGAACACTGAAGCTTTCTTT.

The rearrangement uses TRBV6-6 and TRBJ1-1, with 10 bases aligning to TRBD1. CDR1 MNHNY and CDR2 SVGAGI come from the germline V gene (reference sequence). J gave up 0 bases and V 8 bases, and 3 bases lay outside the gene matches. The CDR3 extends over 14 amino acids. The CDR3 DNA is TGTGCCAGCCAGACAGGGGGCTTGAACACTGAAGCTTTCTTT. Amino acids: CASQTGGLNTEAFF.

This sequence joins TRBV19 and TRBJ2-5; 8 bases line up with TRBD2. In germline, CDR1 is LNHDA, CDR2 SQIVND (reference sequence). With V trimmed by 0 bases and J by 6 bases, 6 bases remained unmatched. This CDR3 contains 15 residues. CDR3 sequence reads: CASSIEAGALKTQYF. The CDR3 nucleotides are TGTGCCAGTAGTATAGAAGCGGGGGCCCTCAAGACCCAGTACTTC.

The V call is TRBV29-1, the J call TRBJ1-2, with D perhaps matching TRBD1 (6 bases). The V and J ends lost 3 bases and 6 bases respectively, with 20 bases between them. The CDR3 extends over 15 amino acids. Germline values: CDR1 SQVTM, CDR2 ANQGSEA. The CDR3 reads CSVDSGAVSIHGYTF. In nucleotides, the CDR3 is TGCAGCGTTGATTCAGGGGCGGTATCTATACATGGCTACACCTTC.

The rearrangement links TRBV2 to TRBJ1-2; 9 bases agree with TRBD1. This CDR3 comprises 13 residues. Per germline, CDR1 SNHLY and CDR2 FYNNEI. V was pared by 6 bases and J by 5 bases, with 4 bases of the junction left unmatched. The CDR3 nucleotides are TGTGCCAGCAGCTTACAGGGGGCATATGGCTACACCTTC. This gives the protein CASSLQGAYGYTF.

The chain employs TRBV5-5 and TRBJ2-5, with TRBD2 matching over 8 bases. CDR1 SGHKS and CDR2 YYEKEE come from the germline V gene (reference sequence). This CDR3 spans 16 amino acids. The trim removed 0 bases at V and 2 bases at J, leaving 6 bases unmatched. This chain's CDR3 is CASSLVGRGAQETQYF. CDR3 DNA: TGTGCCAGCAGCTTGGTTGGGCGGGGGGCTCAAGAGACCCAGTACTTC. The complete variable domain, with remaining parts taken from reference TRBV5-5 and TRBJ2-5, reads DAGVTQSPTHLIKTRGQQVTLRCSPISGHKSVSWYQQVLGQGPQFIFQYYEKEERGRGNFPDRFSARQFPNYSSELNVNALLLGDSALYLCASSLVGRGAQETQYFGPGTRLLVL.

V is TRBV6-5 and J is TRBJ1-5, with 8 nucleotides matching TRBD1. This CDR3 comprises 15 residues. V trimming: 5 bases; J trimming: 7 bases; junction bases outside the gene matches: 10. Per germline, CDR1 MNHEY and CDR2 SVGAGI. DNA for the CDR3: TGTGCCAGCAGTCCTGGACAGGGCGGAGGGCAGCCCCAGCATTTT. Its translation: CASSPGQGGGQPQHF.

V gene TRBV5-4 combines with J gene TRBJ2-5; maybe TRBD2 (5 bases). The germline CDR1 and CDR2 sequences are SGHNT and YYREEE (reference sequence). V was clipped by 4 bases and J by 5 bases, with 18 bases between them. This CDR3 is built from 15 residues. CDR3 DNA: TGTGCCAGCAGCCCTACGCCGAGGGCCGGGGAGACCCAGTACTTC. Its translation: CASSPTPRAGETQYF.

The chain recombines TRBV19 with TRBJ1-5, with 8 bases lining up with TRBD1. V lost 7 bases to trimming and J lost 8 bases; unmatched junction nucleotides: 13. CDR1 and CDR2 from the germline V gene are LNHDA and SQIVND (reference sequence). This CDR3 spans 15 amino acids. In nucleotides, the CDR3 is TGTGCCAGTAAGGGTATTGGACAGGGAGGAGAGCCCCAGCATTTT. This gives the protein CASKGIGQGGEPQHF.

This clone has a single count. The chain links TRBV24-1 to TRBJ2-2; a weak D match, TRBD1 (7 bases). V lost 5 bases, J lost 5 bases, and 11 bases lay in between. The CDR3 consists of 14 residues. The germline V gene has CDR1 KGHDR and CDR2 SFDVKD. The CDR3 DNA sequence: TGTGCCACCAGTGCCTCAGGGGGGACCGGGGAGCTGTTTTTT. Encoded protein: CATSASGGTGELFF.

V usage is TRBV21-1 and J usage is TRBJ2-7; the table assigns TRBD1, which was not confirmed against the DNA. TRBV21-1 is a pseudogene locus. There are 14 residues in the CDR3. The CDR3 sequence is CASSPQRTAYEQYF. The CDR3 nucleotides read TGTGCCAGCAGCCCTCAGCGGACAGCCTACGAGCAGTACTTC.

The chain links TRBV7-9 to TRBJ2-7; tentatively, D is TRBD2 (5 bases). Trimming took 3 bases from V and 6 from J, leaving 15 bases between them. The germline V gene encodes CDR1 SEHNR and CDR2 FQNEAQ (reference sequence). The CDR3 totals 14 residues. The CDR3 DNA reads as TGTGCCAGCAGCTTTGGACTGTCAACGGCCGAGCAGTACTTC. As protein: CASSFGLSTAEQYF.

The gene calls are TRBV5-3 and TRBJ1-3; tentatively, D is TRBD1 (5 bases). TRBV5-3 is an ORF, with its function uncertain. V lost 4 bases to trimming and J lost 4 bases, with 6 bases between them. The CDR3 length is 12 residues. The CDR3 region is CARSRQGNTIYF. The CDR3 DNA reads as TGTGCCAGAAGCCGACAGGGAAACACCATATATTTT.

V is TRBV27 and J is TRBJ2-7, with TRBD1 matching over 7 bases. The CDR3 has 14 amino acids. Germline trimming cut 3 bases from V and 3 bases from J; bases unmatched to any gene: 5. Germline CDR1 is MNHEY and CDR2 is SMNVEV (reference sequence). CDR3 loop: CASSLGRGLYEQYF. In DNA form, the CDR3 reads TGTGCCAGCAGTTTGGGTAGGGGGCTCTACGAGCAGTACTTC.

The V gene is TRBV28, the J gene TRBJ1-1; D is possibly TRBD1 (5 bases). Trimming removed 2 bases at V and 4 bases at J, with 8 bases between. Germline CDR1 is MDHEN and CDR2 is SYDVKM. CDR3 length equals 13 residues. In nucleotides, the CDR3 is TGTGCCAGCAGTTTAGGGAGGGGCACTGAAGCTTTCTTT. Amino acids: CASSLGRGTEAFF.

This clone came up a few times. The V and J genes are TRBV14 and TRBJ1-6, with a tentative D call TRBD1 (6 bases). CDR1 SGHDN and CDR2 FVKESK come from the germline V gene. This CDR3 region has 13 residues. Trimming stripped 2 bases from V and 10 bases from J, with 9 bases between. As DNA, the CDR3 is TGTGCCAGCAGCCAAACAGGGCAATCACCCCTCCACTTT. Residues: CASSQTGQSPLHF.

This sequence joins TRBV11-3 and TRBJ2-7, with D unresolved. The CDR3 sequence is 14 residues long. Trimming took 5 bases from V and 2 from J, leaving 13 bases between them. From germline, CDR1 is SGHNT and CDR2 YENEEA. The CDR3 region has the DNA TGTGCCAGCAGCCCCGACACAAATACCTACGAGCAGTACTTC. Translating gives CASSPDTNTYEQYF.

This chain uses TRBV4-3 with TRBJ1-1; perhaps TRBD1 as D (6 bases). Germline lookup yields CDR1 LGHNA and CDR2 YSLEER. V lost 4 bases, J lost 1 base, and 10 bases lay in between. This CDR3 is 14 amino acids long. The CDR3 region is CASSPEQGNTEAFF. DNA for the CDR3: TGCGCCAGCAGCCCCGAACAGGGGAACACTGAAGCTTTCTTT.